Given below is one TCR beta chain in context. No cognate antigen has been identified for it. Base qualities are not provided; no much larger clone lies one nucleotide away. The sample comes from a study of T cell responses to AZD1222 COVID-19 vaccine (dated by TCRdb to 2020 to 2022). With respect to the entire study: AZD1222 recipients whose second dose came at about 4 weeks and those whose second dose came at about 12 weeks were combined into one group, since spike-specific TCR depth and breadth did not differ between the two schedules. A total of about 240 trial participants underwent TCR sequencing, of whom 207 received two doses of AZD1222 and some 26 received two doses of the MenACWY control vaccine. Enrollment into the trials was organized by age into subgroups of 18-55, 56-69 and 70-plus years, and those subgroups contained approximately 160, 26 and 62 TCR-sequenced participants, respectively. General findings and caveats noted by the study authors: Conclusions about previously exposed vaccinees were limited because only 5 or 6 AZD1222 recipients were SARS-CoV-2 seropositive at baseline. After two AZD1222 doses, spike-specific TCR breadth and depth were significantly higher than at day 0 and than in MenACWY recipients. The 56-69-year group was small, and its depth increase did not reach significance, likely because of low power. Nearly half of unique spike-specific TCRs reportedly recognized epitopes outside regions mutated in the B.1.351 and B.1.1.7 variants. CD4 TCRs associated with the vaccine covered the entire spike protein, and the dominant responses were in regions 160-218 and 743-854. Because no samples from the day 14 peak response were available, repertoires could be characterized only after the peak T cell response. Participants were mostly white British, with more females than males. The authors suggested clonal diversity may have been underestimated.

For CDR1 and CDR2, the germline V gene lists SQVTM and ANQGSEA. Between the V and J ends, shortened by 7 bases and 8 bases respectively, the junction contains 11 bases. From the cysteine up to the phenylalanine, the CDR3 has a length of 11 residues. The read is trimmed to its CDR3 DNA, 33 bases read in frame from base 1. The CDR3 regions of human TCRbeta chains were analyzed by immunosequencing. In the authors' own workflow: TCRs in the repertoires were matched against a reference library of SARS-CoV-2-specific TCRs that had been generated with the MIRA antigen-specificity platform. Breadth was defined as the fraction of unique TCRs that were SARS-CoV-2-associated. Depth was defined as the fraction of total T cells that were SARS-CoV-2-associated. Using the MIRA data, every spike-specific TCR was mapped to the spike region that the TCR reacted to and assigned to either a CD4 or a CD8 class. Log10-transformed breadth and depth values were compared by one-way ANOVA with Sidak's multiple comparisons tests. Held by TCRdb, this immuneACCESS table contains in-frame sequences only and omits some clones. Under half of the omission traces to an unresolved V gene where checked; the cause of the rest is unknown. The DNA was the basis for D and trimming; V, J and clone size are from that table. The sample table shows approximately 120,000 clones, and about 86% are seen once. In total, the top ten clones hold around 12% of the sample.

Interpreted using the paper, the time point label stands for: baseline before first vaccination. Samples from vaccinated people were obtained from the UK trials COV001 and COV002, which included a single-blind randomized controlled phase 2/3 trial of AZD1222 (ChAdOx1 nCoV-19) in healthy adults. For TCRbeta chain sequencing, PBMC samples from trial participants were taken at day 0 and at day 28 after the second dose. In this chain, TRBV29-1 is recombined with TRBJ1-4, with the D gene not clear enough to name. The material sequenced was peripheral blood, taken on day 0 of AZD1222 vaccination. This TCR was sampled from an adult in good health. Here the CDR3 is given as CSGLTGEKLFF. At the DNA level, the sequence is TGCAGCGGATTAACGGGGGAAAAACTGTTTTTT.